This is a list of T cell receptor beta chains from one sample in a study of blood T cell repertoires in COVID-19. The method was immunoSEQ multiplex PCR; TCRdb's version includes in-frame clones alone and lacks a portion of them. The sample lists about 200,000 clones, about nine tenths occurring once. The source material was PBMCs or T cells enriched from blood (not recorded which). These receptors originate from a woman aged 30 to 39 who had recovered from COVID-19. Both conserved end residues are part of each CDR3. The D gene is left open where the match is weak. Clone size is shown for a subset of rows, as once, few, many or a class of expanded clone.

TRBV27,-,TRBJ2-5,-,CASSLSSRRETQYF,TGTGCCAGCAGTTTATCGAGCAGGCGTGAGACCCAGTACTTC
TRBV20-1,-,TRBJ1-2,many,CSASHSRYTF,TGCAGTGCTAGCCACTCGCGCTACACCTTC
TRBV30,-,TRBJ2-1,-,CAWSESSGASYNEQFF,TGTGCCTGGAGTGAGTCGTCGGGAGCCTCCTACAATGAGCAGTTCTTC
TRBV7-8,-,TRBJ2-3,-,CASSRGRVSTDTQYF,TGTGCCAGCAGCCGAGGACGGGTAAGCACAGATACGCAGTATTTT
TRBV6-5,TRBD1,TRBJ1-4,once,CASSQTGDNEKLFF,TGTGCCAGCAGTCAGACAGGGGATAATGAAAAACTGTTTTTT
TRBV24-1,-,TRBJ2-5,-,CATSDPREGDIETQYF,TGTGCCACCAGTGATCCCCGCGAAGGGGATATAGAGACCCAGTACTTC
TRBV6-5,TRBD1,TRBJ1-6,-,CASSYVGQHNSPLHF,TGTGCCAGCAGTTACGTGGGACAGCATAATTCACCCCTCCACTTT
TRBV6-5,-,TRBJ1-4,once,CASRGRGGNEKLFF,TGTGCCAGCAGGGGACGGGGGGGCAATGAAAAACTGTTTTTT
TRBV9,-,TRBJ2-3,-,CASSGIGAGSTDTQYF,TGTGCCAGCAGCGGAATCGGGGCGGGGAGCACAGATACGCAGTATTTT
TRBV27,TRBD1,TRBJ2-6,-,CASSSDRGSSGANVLTF,TGTGCCAGCAGTTCGGACAGGGGGTCCTCCGGGGCCAACGTCCTGACTTTC
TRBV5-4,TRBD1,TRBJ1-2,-,CASSRNTGEGYTF,TGTGCCAGCAGCAGAAATACAGGGGAAGGCTACACCTTC
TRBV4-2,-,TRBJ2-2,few,CASSQPQTGPNTGELFF,TGTGCCAGCAGCCAGCCCCAGACAGGCCCTAACACCGGGGAGCTGTTTTTT
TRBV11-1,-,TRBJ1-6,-,CASSLGGRGSPLHF,TGTGCCAGCAGCTTAGGGGGGAGGGGTTCACCCCTCCACTTT
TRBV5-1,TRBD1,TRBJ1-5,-,CASSWTGSSNQPQHF,TGCGCCAGCAGCTGGACAGGGAGTAGCAATCAGCCCCAGCATTTT
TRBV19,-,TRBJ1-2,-,CAGRADDYGYTF,TGTGCCGGGAGGGCGGACGACTATGGCTACACCTTC
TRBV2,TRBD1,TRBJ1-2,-,CASNKNRGANYGYTF,TGTGCCAGCAACAAAAACAGGGGAGCTAACTATGGCTACACCTTC
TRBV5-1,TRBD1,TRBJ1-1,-,CASSLQAGGSTEAFF,TGCGCCAGCAGCCTACAAGCAGGGGGGAGCACTGAAGCTTTCTTT
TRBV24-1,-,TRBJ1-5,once,CATSGPGGNQPQHF,TGTGCCACCAGTGGGCCCGGGGGCAATCAGCCCCAGCATTTT
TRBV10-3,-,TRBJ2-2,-,CAISIGGGSTGELFF,TGTGCCATCAGTATCGGGGGAGGTTCCACCGGGGAGCTGTTTTTT
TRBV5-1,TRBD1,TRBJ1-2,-,CASSLGTGGNYGYTF,TGCGCCAGCAGCTTGGGGACAGGGGGCAACTATGGCTACACCTTC
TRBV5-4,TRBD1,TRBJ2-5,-,CASTVGQGQETQYF,TGTGCCAGCACCGTAGGACAGGGCCAAGAGACCCAGTACTTC
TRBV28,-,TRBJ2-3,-,CASSPDSSDTQYF,TGTGCCAGCAGTCCGGACAGCTCAGATACGCAGTATTTT
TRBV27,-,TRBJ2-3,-,CASSLNRADTQYF,TGTGCCAGCAGTTTGAACAGGGCCGATACGCAGTATTTT
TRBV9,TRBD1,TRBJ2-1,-,CASSGQGVLNEQFF,TGTGCCAGCAGCGGACAGGGTGTCCTCAATGAGCAGTTCTTC
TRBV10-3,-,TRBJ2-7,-,CAISESIPHEQYF,TGTGCCATCAGTGAGTCTATTCCCCACGAGCAGTACTTC
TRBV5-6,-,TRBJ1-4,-,CASSFRQVNEKLFF,TGTGCCAGCAGCTTCAGACAGGTTAATGAAAAACTGTTTTTT
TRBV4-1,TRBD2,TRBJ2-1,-,CASSQELAGLPVGNEQFF,TGCGCCAGCAGCCAAGAACTAGCGGGACTCCCAGTTGGCAATGAGCAGTTCTTC
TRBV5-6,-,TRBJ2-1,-,CASSATRGPIYNEQFF,TGTGCCAGCAGCGCGACCAGGGGTCCCATATACAATGAGCAGTTCTTC
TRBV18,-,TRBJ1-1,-,CASSPPNRVGTEAFF,TGTGCCAGCTCACCACCTAACAGGGTCGGCACTGAAGCTTTCTTT
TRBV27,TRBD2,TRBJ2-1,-,CASSLGLAGGREQFF,TGTGCCAGCAGTTTAGGACTAGCGGGGGGCCGGGAGCAGTTCTTC
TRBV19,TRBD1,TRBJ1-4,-,CASSTTGDREKLFF,TGTGCCAGTAGTACCACAGGGGACAGGGAAAAACTGTTTTTT
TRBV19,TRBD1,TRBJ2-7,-,CASSIAGTGETQYF,TGTGCCAGTAGTATAGCGGGGACAGGTGAGACGCAGTACTTC
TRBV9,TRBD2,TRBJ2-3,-,CASSVGTSGMMDTQYF,TGTGCCAGCAGCGTAGGGACTAGCGGGATGATGGATACGCAGTATTTT
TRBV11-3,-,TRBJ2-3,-,CASSPRQHSADTQYF,TGTGCCAGCAGTCCTAGACAGCATTCGGCAGATACGCAGTATTTT
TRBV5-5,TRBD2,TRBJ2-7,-,CASSLASGRGMGYEQYF,TGTGCCAGCAGCTTGGCCTCGGGGCGGGGGATGGGGTACGAGCAGTACTTC
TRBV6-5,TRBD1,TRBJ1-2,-,CASSTTGNYGYTF,TGTGCCAGCAGCACGACAGGGAACTATGGCTACACCTTC
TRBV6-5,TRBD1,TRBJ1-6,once,CASSYDRDRSPLHF,TGTGCCAGCAGTTACGACAGGGATAGATCACCCCTCCACTTT
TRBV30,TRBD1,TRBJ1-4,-,CAWSPRGLGEKLFF,TGTGCCTGGAGTCCCAGGGGGCTGGGTGAAAAACTGTTTTTT
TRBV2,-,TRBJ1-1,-,CAIQGRGGTEAFF,TGTGCCATTCAGGGGAGAGGGGGCACTGAAGCTTTCTTT
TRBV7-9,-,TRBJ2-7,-,CASSAYYEQYF,TGTGCCAGCAGCGCCTACTACGAGCAGTACTTC
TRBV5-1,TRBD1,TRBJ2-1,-,CASSLVGQGGDEQFF,TGCGCCAGCAGCTTGGTCGGACAGGGTGGAGATGAGCAGTTCTTC
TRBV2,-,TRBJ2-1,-,CASRRDSNNEQFF,TGTGCCAGCAGACGGGACTCAAACAATGAGCAGTTCTTC
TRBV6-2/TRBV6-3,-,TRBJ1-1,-,CASSYPRGGRNTEAFF,TGTGCCAGCAGTTACCCGAGGGGGGGCAGGAACACTGAAGCTTTCTTT
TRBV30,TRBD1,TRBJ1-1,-,CAWTTDRGQEAFF,TGTGCCTGGACCACGGACAGGGGGCAAGAAGCTTTCTTT
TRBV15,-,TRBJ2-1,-,CATSRDLANEQFF,TGTGCCACCAGCAGAGATCTCGCGAATGAGCAGTTCTTC
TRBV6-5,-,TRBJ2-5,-,CASSYSIGEQETQYF,TGTGCCAGCAGTTACTCGATCGGGGAACAAGAGACCCAGTACTTC
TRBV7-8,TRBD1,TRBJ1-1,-,CASSPRDRGVEAFF,TGTGCCAGCAGCCCCCGAGACAGGGGGGTTGAAGCTTTCTTT
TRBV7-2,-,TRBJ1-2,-,CASRPPDRPYGYTF,TGTGCCAGCAGACCACCCGACAGACCCTATGGCTACACCTTC
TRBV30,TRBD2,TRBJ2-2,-,CARGLAGGATGELFF,TGTGCGAGGGGGCTAGCGGGAGGGGCCACCGGGGAGCTGTTTTTT
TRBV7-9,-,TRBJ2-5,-,CASRTGETQYF,TGTGCCAGCAGAACTGGAGAGACCCAGTACTTC
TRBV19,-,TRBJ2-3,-,CASSMSSTDTQYF,TGTGCCAGTAGTATGTCGTCCACAGATACGCAGTATTTT
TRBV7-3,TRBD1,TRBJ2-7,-,CASSGTGAHEQYF,TGTGCCAGCTCCGGGACAGGGGCCCACGAGCAGTACTTC
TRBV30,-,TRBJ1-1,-,CAWSREVDTEAFF,TGTGCCTGGAGTCGTGAGGTAGACACTGAAGCTTTCTTT
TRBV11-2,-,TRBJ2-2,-,CASSFAGRELFF,TGTGCCAGCAGCTTTGCGGGGAGGGAGCTGTTTTTT